These T cell receptor beta chains were read from a single sample in a study of identical twins. From the 5' RACE reads, TCRdb called clonotypes with MiXCR, one entry per CDR3 protein. The sample carries 400,000 to 550,000 distinct CDR3 sequences, roughly a fifth recorded once. These same records also appear under a second study, on T cells expressing NK-cell markers.

Sequencing was carried out using CD4+ T cells sorted from blood. All receptors come from a woman aged 18-35 years in good health. Both conserved end residues are part of each CDR3. D genes are given only for firm matches. Some rows have no size entry. The others give once, few or many, or a class for an expanded clone.

TRBV7-2	TRBJ2-7	few	TRBD2	TGTGCCAGCACGCCAGCGGGAGTTGCCGAGCAGTACTTC	CASTPAGVAEQYF
TRBV4-3	TRBJ2-1	few	TRBD2	TGCGCCAGCAGCCAAGAGCCAGGGCTAGCGGGAGGACAGGAGCAGTTCTTC	CASSQEPGLAGGQEQFF
TRBV7-9	TRBJ2-1	NA	NA	TGTGCCAGCAGCAATAGCGGCTCCTACAATGAGCAGTTCTTC	CASSNSGSYNEQFF
TRBV12-3/TRBV12-4	TRBJ1-2	NA	NA	TGTGCCAGCAGTTTATGGCGGTCGGCGGGTGGCTACACCTTC	CASSLWRSAGGYTF
TRBV12-3/TRBV12-4	TRBJ2-7	many	NA	TGTGCCAGCAGCCCCCCAGGGAGCGGTTCCTACGAGCAGTACTTC	CASSPPGSGSYEQYF
TRBV7-9	TRBJ2-1	NA	NA	TGTGCCAGCAGCTTAGTATTAGCTTACAATGAGCAGTTCTTC	CASSLVLAYNEQFF
TRBV7-2	TRBJ2-7	few	NA	TGTGCCAGCAGCGGGGACGGCTTCTCCTACGAGCAGTACTTC	CASSGDGFSYEQYF
TRBV7-2	TRBJ1-5	few	TRBD1	TGTGCCAGCAGCGCCCGGACAGGGGATCAGCCCCAGCATTTT	CASSARTGDQPQHF
TRBV29-1	TRBJ2-3	NA	NA	TGCAGCGTTGATGAAAGGGGGACAGATACGCAGTATTTT	CSVDERGTDTQYF
TRBV5-1	TRBJ1-1	NA	TRBD1	TGCGCCAGCAGCTTGGTCACAGGGGCGAACACTGAAGCTTTCTTT	CASSLVTGANTEAFF
TRBV20-1	TRBJ2-1	few	NA	TGCAGTGCTAGAGCAGCGACATCCATCCCCCACAATGAGCAGTTCTTC	CSARAATSIPHNEQFF
TRBV4-3	TRBJ1-6	few	NA	TGCGCCAGCAGCGACACTGCCTTCGATAATTCACCCCTCCACTTT	CASSDTAFDNSPLHF
TRBV7-9	TRBJ2-7	NA	NA	TGTGCCAGCAGCGAGCCGACAGTCTCCTACGAGCAGTACTTC	CASSEPTVSYEQYF
TRBV29-1	TRBJ2-1	few	NA	TGCAGCGTTGGGTTAGGTTACAATGAGCAGTTCTTC	CSVGLGYNEQFF
TRBV5-4	TRBJ2-3	NA	NA	TGTGCCAGCAGGCCCTCGGGGGTTAGCACAGATACGCAGTATTTT	CASRPSGVSTDTQYF
TRBV12-3/TRBV12-4	TRBJ2-2	many	TRBD2	TGTGCCAGCAGTTTTTCCAGGGAGGGCACCGGGGAGCTGTTTTTT	CASSFSREGTGELFF
TRBV6-4	TRBJ2-1	few	TRBD2	TGTGCCAGCAGTTGGGTAGCGGGGGATAACAATGAGCAGTTCTTC	CASSWVAGDNNEQFF
TRBV5-1	TRBJ2-6	NA	TRBD1	TGCGCCAGCAGCGACAGGGGGGCTGGGGCCAACGTCCTGACTTTC	CASSDRGAGANVLTF
TRBV10-3	TRBJ2-7	NA	NA	TGTGCCATCAGTGACCCCCCCTCTCTTGGAGTCACGCGGCAGTACTTC	CAISDPPSLGVTRQYF
TRBV20-1	TRBJ1-2	few	NA	TGCAGTGCCACCGGGACTGACTATGGCTACACCTTC	CSATGTDYGYTF
TRBV12-3/TRBV12-4	TRBJ2-4	NA	NA	TGTGCCAGCAGTTTATGGGTGGGAGCCGAGGACATTCAGTACTTC	CASSLWVGAEDIQYF
TRBV20-1	TRBJ2-3	NA	NA	TGCAGTGCTAGCCGGTCGGGGGTAGATACGCAGTATTTT	CSASRSGVDTQYF
TRBV20-1	TRBJ2-5	NA	NA	TGCAGTGCTACCCATCAAGAGACCCAGTACTTC	CSATHQETQYF
TRBV5-1	TRBJ2-2	NA	NA	TGCGCCAGCAGCTTTTTAGGGTCAGGTACCGGGGAGCTGTTTTTT	CASSFLGSGTGELFF
TRBV6-1	TRBJ1-4	few	TRBD1	TGTGCCAGCAGTGACAGGGGGAGGAATGAAAAACTGTTTTTT	CASSDRGRNEKLFF
TRBV20-1	TRBJ2-1	few	TRBD2	TGCAGTGCTAGAGAGCCTAGGGGAGGGAATGAGCAGTTCTTC	CSAREPRGGNEQFF
TRBV7-2	TRBJ2-3	NA	NA	TGTGCCAGCGGTAGAGGGGACACAGATACGCAGTATTTT	CASGRGDTDTQYF
TRBV12-3/TRBV12-4	TRBJ1-1	few	TRBD1	TGTGCCAGCAGTTCCTGGACAGGGGTCGGAACTGAAGCTTTCTTT	CASSSWTGVGTEAFF
TRBV20-1	TRBJ2-5	NA	NA	TGCAGTGCTGGCCCTCGGCAGACCCAGTACTTC	CSAGPRQTQYF
TRBV3-1	TRBJ1-1	NA	NA	TGTGCCAGCAGCCAAGGGGCGGTCGTCAACACTGAAGCTTTCTTT	CASSQGAVVNTEAFF
TRBV25-1	TRBJ1-5	NA	NA	TGTGCCAGCAGTGAATGGGGGGAACAGCCCCAGCATTTT	CASSEWGEQPQHF
TRBV2	TRBJ2-7	NA	NA	TGTGCCAGCAGGCTGACAGGTATCTACGAGCAGTACTTC	CASRLTGIYEQYF
TRBV9	TRBJ2-1	NA	TRBD2	TGTGCCAGCAGCCCGAGGGGACTAGCGCAAGAGGATGAGCAGTTCTTC	CASSPRGLAQEDEQFF
TRBV6-5	TRBJ2-1	once	TRBD1	TGTGCCACAGGGGGCCGGACCAATGAGCAGTTCTTC	CATGGRTNEQFF
TRBV5-1	TRBJ2-3	few	NA	TGCGCCAGCAGCTTCGGGGGTTGGGGAAAAGATACGCAGTATTTT	CASSFGGWGKDTQYF
TRBV12-3/TRBV12-4	TRBJ1-2	NA	NA	TGTGCCAGCAGTCATAACAGCTATGGCTACACCTTC	CASSHNSYGYTF
TRBV20-1	TRBJ2-1	NA	NA	TGCAGTGCCGGGCAGGCCAGAAATGAGCAGTTCTTC	CSAGQARNEQFF
TRBV6-1	TRBJ2-2	few	NA	TGTGCTTCCCAACCGGCGGGAACCGGGGAGCTGTTTTTT	CASQPAGTGELFF
TRBV20-1	TRBJ2-7	few	TRBD2	TGCAGTGCGCATAGCGGGAGGGCCTACGAGCAGTACTTC	CSAHSGRAYEQYF
TRBV6-2/TRBV6-3	TRBJ2-7	NA	TRBD2	TGTGCCAGCTGGAGCCGGGACTACTCCTACGAGCAGTACTTC	CASWSRDYSYEQYF
TRBV5-1	TRBJ2-3	NA	NA	TGCGCCAGCAAACGAGGAAGGGAAGATACGCAGTATTTT	CASKRGREDTQYF
TRBV20-1	TRBJ1-4	NA	NA	TGCAGTGCCCCATCTGGGGGCGCACAACTGTTTTTT	CSAPSGGAQLFF